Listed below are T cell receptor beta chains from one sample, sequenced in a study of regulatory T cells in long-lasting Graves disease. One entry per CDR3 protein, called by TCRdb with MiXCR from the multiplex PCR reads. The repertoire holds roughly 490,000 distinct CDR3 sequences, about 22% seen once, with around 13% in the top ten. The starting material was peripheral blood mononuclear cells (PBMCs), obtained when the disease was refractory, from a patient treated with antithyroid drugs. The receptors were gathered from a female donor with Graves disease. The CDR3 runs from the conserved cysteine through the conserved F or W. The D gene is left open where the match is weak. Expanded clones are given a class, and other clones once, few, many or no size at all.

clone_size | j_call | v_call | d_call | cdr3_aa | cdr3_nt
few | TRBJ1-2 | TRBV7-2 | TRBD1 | CASSLGGGQGEGYTF | TGTGCCAGCAGCTTAGGGGGGGGACAGGGTGAAGGCTACACCTTC
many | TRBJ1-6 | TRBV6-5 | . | CASSYSPGGESGSPLHF | TGTGCCAGCAGTTACTCGCCTGGAGGGGAGTCAGGTTCACCCCTCCACTTT
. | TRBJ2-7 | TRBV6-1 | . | CASGNSLGDEQYF | TGTGCCAGCGGGAATAGCTTGGGGGACGAGCAGTACTTC
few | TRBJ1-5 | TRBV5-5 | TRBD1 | CASSPGRRTGGDQPQHF | TGTGCCAGCAGCCCGGGGCGAAGGACAGGGGGGGATCAGCCCCAGCATTTT
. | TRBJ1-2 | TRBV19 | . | CASSIGPGQHPNYGYTF | TGTGCCAGTAGTATAGGCCCCGGGCAGCATCCTAACTATGGCTACACCTTC
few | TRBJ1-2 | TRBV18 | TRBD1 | CASSPDRTGSAF | TGTGCCAGCTCACCAGACCGGACAGGGTCAGCCTTC
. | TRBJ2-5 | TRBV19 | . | CARPPRGHETQYF | TGTGCCAGACCCCCCCGGGGACATGAGACCCAGTACTTC
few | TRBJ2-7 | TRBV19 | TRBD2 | CASSAQTSGSGYEQYF | TGTGCCAGTAGTGCACAGACTAGCGGGAGCGGGTACGAGCAGTACTTC
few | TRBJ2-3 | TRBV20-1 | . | CSVPRRMNTDTQYF | TGCAGTGTTCCCCGGAGGATGAACACAGATACGCAGTATTTT
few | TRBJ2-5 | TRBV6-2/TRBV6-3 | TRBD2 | CASSYGLAGAETQYF | TGTGCCAGCAGTTACGGCCTAGCGGGAGCAGAGACCCAGTACTTC
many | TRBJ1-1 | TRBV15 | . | CATSREARENTEAFF | TGTGCCACCAGCAGAGAGGCCAGGGAGAACACTGAAGCTTTCTTT
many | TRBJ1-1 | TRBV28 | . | CASTTAFEAFF | TGTGCCAGCACCACCGCGTTTGAAGCTTTCTTT